This is a list of T cell receptor beta chains from one sample in a study of cytomegalovirus exposure and HLA in healthy donors. Clones were read by immunoSEQ multiplex PCR, and TCRdb kept only the in-frame ones, dropping some. The sample includes 85,000 to 130,000 clones, nearly 80% of them seen just once. The sample taken for sequencing was PBMCs. All receptors derive from a man between 60 and 75 years old in good health and CMV-seropositive. Both conserved end residues are part of each CDR3. The D gene is left open where the match is weak. A row's size may be missing; if present it is once, few, many or a size class.

size: .; V: TRBV11-2; D: .; J: TRBJ1-1; CDR3: CASSFGVLNTEAFF; DNA: TGTGCCAGCAGCTTCGGGGTTTTGAACACTGAAGCTTTCTTT
size: .; V: TRBV7-7; D: TRBD1; J: TRBJ2-5; CDR3: CASSLIPGQGAPETQYF; DNA: TGTGCCAGCAGTCTCATACCGGGACAGGGGGCCCCAGAGACCCAGTACTTC
size: once; V: TRBV5-1; D: TRBD1; J: TRBJ1-5; CDR3: CASSFGTGAQPQHF; DNA: TGCGCCAGCAGCTTCGGGACAGGGGCTCAGCCCCAGCATTTT
size: .; V: TRBV29-1; D: TRBD1; J: TRBJ1-3; CDR3: CSVEDHTGDSGNTIYF; DNA: TGCAGCGTTGAAGATCATACAGGGGACTCTGGAAACACCATATATTTT
size: once; V: TRBV6-4; D: .; J: TRBJ2-3; CDR3: CASSDGQFTDTQYF; DNA: TGTGCCAGCAGTGACGGACAGTTCACAGATACGCAGTATTTT
size: .; V: TRBV9; D: TRBD1; J: TRBJ2-5; CDR3: CASSPTGGEKETQYF; DNA: TGTGCCAGCAGCCCTACAGGGGGCGAGAAAGAGACCCAGTACTTC
size: .; V: TRBV27; D: .; J: TRBJ1-6; CDR3: CASRPSGNNSPLHF; DNA: TGTGCCAGCAGACCATCAGGGAACAATTCACCCCTCCACTTT
size: .; V: TRBV6-5; D: TRBD1; J: TRBJ2-3; CDR3: CASSPLQGGTDTQYF; DNA: TGTGCCAGCAGTCCTCTACAGGGGGGCACAGATACGCAGTATTTT
size: .; V: TRBV11-2; D: .; J: TRBJ2-2; CDR3: CASSLDGSGELFF; DNA: TGTGCCAGCAGCTTAGACGGGTCCGGGGAGCTGTTTTTT
size: .; V: TRBV5-5; D: TRBD1; J: TRBJ1-5; CDR3: CASSFGTGATNQPQHF; DNA: TGTGCCAGCAGCTTTGGGACAGGGGCGACCAATCAGCCCCAGCATTTT
size: .; V: TRBV14; D: TRBD2; J: TRBJ2-1; CDR3: CASTLTSGGAGNEQFF; DNA: TGTGCCAGCACCCTTACAAGCGGGGGGGCGGGGAATGAGCAGTTCTTC
size: .; V: TRBV6-5; D: .; J: TRBJ1-1; CDR3: CASSFLVNTEAFF; DNA: TGTGCCAGCAGCTTCCTTGTGAACACTGAAGCTTTCTTT
size: .; V: TRBV12-5; D: TRBD1; J: TRBJ1-1; CDR3: CASGLGQGANTEAFF; DNA: TGTGCTAGTGGTTTGGGACAGGGCGCGAACACTGAAGCTTTCTTT
size: .; V: TRBV5-1; D: TRBD1; J: TRBJ2-1; CDR3: CASSHGTGGFYNEQFF; DNA: TGCGCCAGCAGCCACGGGACAGGGGGCTTCTACAATGAGCAGTTCTTC
size: .; V: TRBV2; D: TRBD2; J: TRBJ2-1; CDR3: CASSEQRGFNNEQFF; DNA: TGTGCCAGCAGTGAACAGCGGGGCTTTAACAATGAGCAGTTCTTC